This T cell receptor (beta chain) was found in a study of blood T cell repertoires in COVID-19 (dated by TCRdb to about 2020). Study-level background: Samples covering the acute and convalescent phases of COVID-19 were provided by collaborators in the United States, Italy and Spain. The prospective study material was composed of cDNA or gDNA derived from T cells, B-cell-depleted T cells, or PBMCs. Subjects who had been exposed to COVID-19, were actively infected with it, or had recovered from it provided the deeply sampled blood TCRbeta repertoires that made up the dataset. A freely available public database, intended as a resource for researchers studying the immune response to SARS-CoV-2, is where the repertoires were released. Samples were obtained from the ongoing ImmuneRACE study (first 160 participants) and from over 1,000 subjects provided by 6 global collaborators. A de-identified subject ID, COVID-19 status, age in years and sex were almost always included in the sample metadata. Where available, HLA class I and class II types were obtained from metadata supplied by the sample provider rather than from assay-based typing.

TCRbeta CDR3 regions were amplified from genomic DNA using the immunoSEQ Assay, a bias-controlled multiplex PCR. Per the authors' processing: Within the assay, amplification of reference gene primers was used to estimate how many nucleated cells each sample contained. To quantify the absolute abundance of each unique TCRbeta CDR3 rearrangement, sequence reads were collapsed and filtered. For each sample, productive Simpson clonality was calculated as the square root of Simpson's diversity index over productive rearrangements. TCRdb provides this immuneACCESS table in a form limited to in-frame rearrangements. Some clones are lacking; in checked studies, under half of them reflect an unresolved V gene, and why the rest are absent is not known. Clonal size and the V and J genes are those of that table, whereas D and trimming came from the DNA. This sample has 150,000 to 200,000 clones in its table, and over 70% of those were observed once. The leading ten clones occupy approximately 6.9% of the sample.

In this sample, this clone turned up a few times. Its specific antigen is unknown. Nothing much larger sits one base from this clone, and base qualities are not available. What the research found in general, with its limitations: The quantity of clinical and demographic metadata differed by source and by participant and was supplied without curation.

Collaborating institutions collected whole blood in K2EDTA tubes following their own protocols. For TCRbeta analysis, collaborator samples were shipped as frozen whole blood, as isolated PBMCs, or as DNA extracted from either sample type. The specimen sequenced was peripheral blood. The receptor was derived from a man aged 60 to 75 with acute or convalescent COVID-19.

The CDR3 loop reads CASSLWKGANSPLHF. The DNA sequence reads TGTGCCAGCAGCTTATGGAAGGGGGCAAATTCACCCCTCCACTTT. Here the chain combines TRBV11-1 and TRBJ1-6; TRBD1 agrees with 7 junctional bases. The CDR3 starts with the cysteine, ends with the phenylalanine, and has 15 residues. Kept here is only the CDR3 DNA, which spans 45 bases and is read in frame from base 1. For CDR1 and CDR2, the germline V gene (reference sequence) lists SGHAT and FQDESV. V loses 2 bases at its end and J loses 7 bases; junction bases beyond the gene matches: 5.